This entry lists 8 T cell receptor beta chains sequenced from one sample in a study of blood T cells in healthy people across ages. The use of a sample-barcoded 5' primer and a J-beta primer mix characterized a second PCR of 7 to 11 cycles. In TCRdb, the 5' RACE reads were re-called with MiXCR into one record per CDR3 protein. Here the sample spans roughly 930,000 distinct CDR3 sequences, approximately 49% being singletons. The sequencing sample was made of blood. These receptors were obtained from a man aged 30 to 39 in good health.

The rearrangement joins TRBV9 to TRBJ2-4; 7 nucleotides line up with TRBD1. Looked up from germline, CDR1 is SGDLS and CDR2 is YYNGEE. The length of the CDR3 is 15 residues. Trimming at V came to 0 bases and at J to 10 bases, leaving 10 bases not matched to a gene. The DNA of the CDR3 is TGTGCCAGCAGCGTAGGTAAAGGGGGCGCGTCAATTCAGTACTTC. It translates to CASSVGKGGASIQYF.

The chain recombines TRBV20-1 with TRBJ2-7; D is tentatively TRBD1 or TRBD2 (5 bases each). Trimming removed 1 base from V and 3 bases from J, with 13 bases in between. The CDR3 consists of 14 residues. Per the germline V gene, CDR1 is DFQATT and CDR2 is SNEGSKA (reference sequence). CDR3 sequence: CSARVGTLGYEQYF. The CDR3 DNA sequence: TGCAGTGCTAGAGTGGGGACCTTAGGCTACGAGCAGTACTTC.

The chain carries TRBV10-3 and TRBJ2-5; 9 positions agree with TRBD2. Per the germline V gene, CDR1 is ENHRY and CDR2 is SYGVKD. V dropped 3 bases and J dropped 4; count of bases not matched to a gene: 12. The CDR3 totals 17 residues. The CDR3 DNA is TGTGCCATCAGTGATGGCCTGGGGACTAGCAGCGGAGAGACCCAGTACTTC. It translates to CAISDGLGTSSGETQYF.

V and J are TRBV24-1 and TRBJ2-1, with 9 bases that match TRBD1. Germline values: CDR1 KGHDR, CDR2 SFDVKD. The V and J ends lost 9 bases and 7 bases, in that order; junction bases with no gene match: 3. The CDR3 spans 12 residues. This CDR3 is CATGTGSNEQFF. CDR3 nucleotides: TGTGCCACCGGGACAGGGTCAAATGAGCAGTTCTTC.

The chain couples TRBV3-1 to TRBJ2-3; no firm D call. The CDR3 runs 16 residues. V was trimmed by 0 bases and J by 1 base, leaving 11 bases between them. The germline V gene has CDR1 LGHDT and CDR2 YNNKEL (reference sequence). The CDR3 region is CASSQDTPRGTDTQYF. The CDR3 DNA reads TGTGCCAGCAGCCAAGATACTCCCAGAGGCACAGATACGCAGTATTTT.

The chain has TRBV9 and TRBJ2-5, with D tentatively TRBD2 (5 bases). From germline, CDR1 is SGDLS and CDR2 YYNGEE. V was trimmed by 0 bases and J by 3 bases, leaving 12 bases between them. CDR3 size: 15 residues. Here the CDR3 DNA reads TGTGCCAGCAGCGTAGAGCCGGGAACGAAAGAGACCCAGTACTTC. Amino acid sequence: CASSVEPGTKETQYF.

The chain recombines TRBV20-1 with TRBJ1-1, with no clear D. Germline assignment: CDR1 DFQATT and CDR2 SNEGSKA (reference sequence). Trimming cost V 0 bases and J 1 base, with 6 bases left between them. There are 13 residues in the CDR3. CDR3 nucleotide sequence: TGCAGTGCTAGAGAGACTCCGAACACTGAAGCTTTCTTT. Translated: CSARETPNTEAFF.

This clonotype has only a few counts. The chain carries TRBV7-3 and TRBJ2-3; the D is unclear. The length of the CDR3 is 17 residues. V was shortened by 4 bases and J by 2 bases, with 19 bases between the two germline ends. Germline assignment: CDR1 SGHTA and CDR2 FQGTGA. CDR3 sequence reads: CASSSKVTVLSTDTQYF. Written as DNA, the CDR3 is TGTGCCAGCAGCTCGAAAGTAACAGTGCTCTCCACAGATACGCAGTATTTT.